This T cell receptor beta chain appears in the sequencing data of a study of breast tumors, draining lymph nodes, adjacent tissues. Overall study findings and caveats: Luminal-like breast cancer showed significantly greater tumor-nontumor repertoire similarity than basal-like breast cancer did. Data fit most tumor T cells coming from lymph node, expanding in tumor.

This clonotype was recorded at least ten times. Its antigen is as yet unknown. Trimming removed 2 bases from V and 2 bases from J; junction bases left unmatched: 2. Germline V gene lookup returns CDR1 SGHRS and CDR2 YFSETQ. This CDR3 spans 14 amino acids. TCRdb redid the calling of the multiplex PCR reads with MiXCR, one entry per CDR3 protein. The data show about 11,000 distinct CDR3 sequences, with around 36% seen just once and 13% to 15% held by the top ten. This sequence joins TRBV5-1 and TRBJ2-5, with 8 bases aligning to TRBD1. Sequenced: breast tumor tissue. The clonotype comes from a female donor with breast cancer. Some clones in this sample may be carry-over from other donors' samples. CDR3 coding DNA: TGCGCCAGCAGCTTTGGACAGGGACAAGAGACCCAGTACTTC. Its protein product is CASSFGQGQETQYF.